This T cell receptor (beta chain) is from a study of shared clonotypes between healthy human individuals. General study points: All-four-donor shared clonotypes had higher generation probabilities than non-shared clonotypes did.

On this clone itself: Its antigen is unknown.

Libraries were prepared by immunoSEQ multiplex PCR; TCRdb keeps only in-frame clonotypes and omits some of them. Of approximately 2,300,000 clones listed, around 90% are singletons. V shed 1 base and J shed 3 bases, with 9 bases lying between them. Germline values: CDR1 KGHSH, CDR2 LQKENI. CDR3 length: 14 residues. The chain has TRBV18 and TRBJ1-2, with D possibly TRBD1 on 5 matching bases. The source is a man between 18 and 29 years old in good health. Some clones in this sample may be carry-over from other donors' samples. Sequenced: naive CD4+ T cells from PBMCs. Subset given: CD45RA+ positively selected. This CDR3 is CASSPRGEYYGYTF. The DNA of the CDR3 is TGTGCCAGCTCACCACGGGGGGAGTACTATGGCTACACCTTC.